This is a list of T cell receptor beta chains from one sample in a study of T cell repertoires in cytomegalovirus infection. TCRdb recomputed calls from the reads with MiXCR, one row per CDR3 protein. The repertoire has about 230,000 distinct CDR3 sequences, 22% of them found once; the top ten carry about 20%. The sequencing sample was made of CD8+ T cells from PBMCs. These receptors all come from a human donor in good health (CMV status not recorded). Some clones in this sample may be carry-over from other donors' samples. CDR3s include the opening cysteine and the closing phenylalanine or tryptophan. The D gene is left open where the match is weak. Clone sizes are given selectively: once, few, many, or a class where the clone is expanded.

clone_size	v_call	j_call	d_call	cdr3_aa	cdr3_nt
few	TRBV5-1	TRBJ2-3	-	CASSFLWGYTDTQYF	TGCGCCAGCAGCTTTCTCTGGGGTTACACAGATACGCAGTATTTT
-	TRBV7-6	TRBJ2-2	TRBD2	CASSLAPAGGNNTGELFF	TGTGCCAGCAGCTTAGCGCCGGCGGGGGGCAACAACACCGGGGAGCTGTTTTTT
-	TRBV20-1	TRBJ2-1	TRBD2	CSATHPGEGTIEQFF	TGCAGTGCTACACATCCGGGGGAGGGAACGATTGAGCAGTTCTTC
few	TRBV28	TRBJ2-1	TRBD2	CASSLPGTSVKQFF	TGTGCCAGCAGTCTCCCCGGGACTAGCGTTAAGCAGTTCTTC
-	TRBV20-1	TRBJ1-2	-	CSASRDGYTF	TGCAGTGCTAGCAGGGATGGCTACACCTTC
few	TRBV28	TRBJ2-3	-	CASQGPTSTDTQYF	TGTGCCAGCCAGGGACCGACTAGCACAGATACGCAGTATTTT
-	TRBV24-1	TRBJ1-1	TRBD1	CATSERDRPDTEAFF	TGTGCCACCAGTGAGCGGGACAGGCCTGACACTGAAGCTTTCTTT
many	TRBV7-6	TRBJ1-1	-	CASSLAGPRVGLGTEAFF	TGTGCCAGCAGCTTAGCTGGGCCCAGGGTAGGACTGGGCACTGAAGCTTTCTTT
-	TRBV7-6	TRBJ2-7	-	CASSLDWGEGYEQYF	TGTGCCAGCAGCTTAGATTGGGGAGAGGGTTACGAGCAGTACTTC
-	TRBV15	TRBJ2-1	TRBD1	CATSRGPGTGGLTQFF	TGTGCCACCAGCAGAGGGCCCGGGACAGGGGGCTTAACCCAGTTCTTC
many	TRBV7-2	TRBJ1-5	-	CASSLRQGRAQPQHF	TGTGCCAGCAGCTTACGCCAGGGGAGGGCTCAGCCCCAGCATTTT
-	TRBV25-1	TRBJ2-5	-	CASSVWGETQYF	TGTGCCAGCAGTGTGTGGGGGGAGACCCAGTACTTC
-	TRBV7-9	TRBJ2-5	-	CASSLTGSSQETQYF	TGTGCCAGCAGCTTAACGGGTAGCAGTCAAGAGACCCAGTACTTC
many	TRBV4-1	TRBJ2-4	-	CASSQVDIPKNIQYF	TGCGCCAGCAGCCAAGTTGACATCCCCAAAAACATTCAGTACTTC
few	TRBV7-3	TRBJ1-1	-	CASSLKAGVNTEAFF	TGTGCCAGCAGCTTAAAAGCAGGGGTGAACACTGAAGCTTTCTTT
-	TRBV9	TRBJ2-3	TRBD1	CASSVGHRGITDTQYF	TGTGCCAGCAGCGTAGGTCACAGGGGAATCACAGATACGCAGTATTTT
few	TRBV20-1	TRBJ2-1	-	CSARDGWEQFF	TGCAGTGCTAGAGACGGGTGGGAGCAGTTCTTC
-	TRBV29-1	TRBJ2-7	-	CSVLGGVYEQYF	TGCAGCGTTTTGGGGGGAGTCTACGAGCAGTACTTC